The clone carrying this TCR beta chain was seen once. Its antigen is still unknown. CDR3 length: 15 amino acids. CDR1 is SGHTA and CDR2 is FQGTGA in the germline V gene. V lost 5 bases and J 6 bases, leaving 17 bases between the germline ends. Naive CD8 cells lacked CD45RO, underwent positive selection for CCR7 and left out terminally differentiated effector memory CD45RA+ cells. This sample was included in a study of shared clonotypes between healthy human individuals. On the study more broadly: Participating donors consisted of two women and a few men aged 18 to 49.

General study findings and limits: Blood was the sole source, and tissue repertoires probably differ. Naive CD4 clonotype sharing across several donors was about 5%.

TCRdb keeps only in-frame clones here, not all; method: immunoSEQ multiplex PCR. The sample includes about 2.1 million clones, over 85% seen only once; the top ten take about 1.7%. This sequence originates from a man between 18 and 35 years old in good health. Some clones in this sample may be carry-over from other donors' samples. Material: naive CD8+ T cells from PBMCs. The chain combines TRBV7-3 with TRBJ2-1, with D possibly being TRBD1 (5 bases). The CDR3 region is CASSTARGFRNEQFF. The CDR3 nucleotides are TGTGCCAGCAGCACCGCTAGGGGATTTCGCAATGAGCAGTTCTTC. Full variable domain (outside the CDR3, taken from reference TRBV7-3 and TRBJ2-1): GAGVSQTPSNKVTEKGKYVELRCDPISGHTALYWYRQSLGQGPEFLIYFQGTGAADDSGLPNDRFFAVRPEGSVSTLKIQRTERGDSAVYLCASSTARGFRNEQFFGPGTRLTVL.